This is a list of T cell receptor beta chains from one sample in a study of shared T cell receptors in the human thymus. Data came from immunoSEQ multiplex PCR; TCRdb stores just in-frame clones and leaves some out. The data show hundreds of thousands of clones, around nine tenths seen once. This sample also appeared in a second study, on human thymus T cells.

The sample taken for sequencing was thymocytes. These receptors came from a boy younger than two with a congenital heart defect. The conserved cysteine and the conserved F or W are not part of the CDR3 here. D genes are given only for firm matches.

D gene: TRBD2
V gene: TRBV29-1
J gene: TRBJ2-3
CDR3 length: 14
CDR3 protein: SVEIGLAGITDTQY

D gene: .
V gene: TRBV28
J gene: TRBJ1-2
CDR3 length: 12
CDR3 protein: ASSPRGWRYGYT

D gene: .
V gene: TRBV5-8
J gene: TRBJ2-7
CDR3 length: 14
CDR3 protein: ASSLVSLAGGYEQY

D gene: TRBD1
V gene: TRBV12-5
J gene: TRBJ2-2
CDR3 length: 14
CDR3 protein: ASGGGGQGRTGELF

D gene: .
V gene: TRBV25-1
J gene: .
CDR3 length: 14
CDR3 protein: ASSERETDSSYEQY

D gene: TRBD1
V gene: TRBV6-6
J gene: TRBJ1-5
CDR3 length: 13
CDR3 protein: ASSPTGAKGQPQH

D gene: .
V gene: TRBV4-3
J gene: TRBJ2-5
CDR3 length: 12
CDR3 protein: ASSLSVSGETQY

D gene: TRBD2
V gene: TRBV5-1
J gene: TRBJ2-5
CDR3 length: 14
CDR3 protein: ASSPGLAVLPETQY

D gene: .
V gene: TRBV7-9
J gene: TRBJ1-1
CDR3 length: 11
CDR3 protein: ASSLGGGAEAF

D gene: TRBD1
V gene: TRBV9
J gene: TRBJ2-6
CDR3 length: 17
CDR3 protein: ASSKGEDRGLGGANVLT

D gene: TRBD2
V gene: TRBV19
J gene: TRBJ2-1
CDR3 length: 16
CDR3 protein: ASSVGTSGGSSYNEQF

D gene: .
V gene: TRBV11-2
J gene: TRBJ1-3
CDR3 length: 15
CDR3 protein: ASSLGAAGYSGNTIY

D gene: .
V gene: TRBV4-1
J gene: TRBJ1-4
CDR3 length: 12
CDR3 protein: ASSQDNRFEKLF

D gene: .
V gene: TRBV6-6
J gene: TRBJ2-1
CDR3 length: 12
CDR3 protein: ASSTLEGCDEQF